This T cell receptor beta chain comes out of a study of T cell responses to AZD1222 COVID-19 vaccine. Study observations and caveats: CD4 TCRs associated with vaccination spanned spike, dominating at 160-218 and 743-854. Compared with day 0, the breadth and depth of the Spike-specific TCR repertoire rose significantly after two doses of AZD1222.

The CDR3 consists of 17 residues. CDR1 and CDR2 from the germline V gene are MGHDK and SYGVNS. Germline trimming cut 3 bases from V and 4 bases from J; bases unmatched to any gene: 11. Profiling relied on immunoSEQ multiplex PCR, and the TCRdb table lists in-frame clones only, not all of them. This table holds some 150,000 clones, more than 75% found once. Only a few counts were recorded for this clone. Its antigen is undetermined. The chain joins TRBV25-1 to TRBJ2-1, with TRBD2 matching over 8 bases. The sample was peripheral blood, taken 28 days after the second AZD1222 dose. The sequence was obtained from an adult who received the AZD1222 COVID-19 vaccine. The DNA for the CDR3 is TGTGCCAGCAGTGACCGTCTGGCGGGGGGCGCATACAATGAGCAGTTCTTC. Translated, it gives CASSDRLAGGAYNEQFF.